This TCR beta chain comes out of a study of CD8 T cells in Susac syndrome. CDR3 length: 14 residues. Germline V gene sequence: CDR1 DFQATT, CDR2 SNEGSKA (reference sequence). V shed 3 bases and J shed 0 bases, with 9 bases lying between them. Points from the study as a whole: It was acknowledged in the study that the number of individuals who were included in its TCR sequencing and HLA analysis was relatively small.

Sequencing of TCR beta was performed on blood CD8+ and CD4+ T cells. Healthy donors served as the controls. They were matched for age and sex. Reverse transcription of about 0.45 to 1 ug RNA used random hexamers. By means of immunoSEQ multiplex PCR, TCR beta CDR3 spanning 54 Vbeta and 13 Jbeta underwent amplification. In TCRdb, the immunoSEQ multiplex PCR reads were re-called with MiXCR into one record per CDR3 protein. The sample contains 110,000 to 150,000 distinct CDR3 sequences, 94% of which appear only once. Note on this clonotype: No antigen is known for it.

The sequence was obtained from a human donor in good health. This chain connects TRBV20-1 to TRBJ1-5; D is undetermined. Specimen: CD8+ T cells from PBMCs. The CDR3 sequence: CSARVAYSNQPQHF. The CDR3 nucleotides read TGCAGTGCTAGGGTAGCCTATAGCAATCAGCCCCAGCATTTT.